A selection of T cell receptor beta chains follows, all from one sample in a study of blood T cell repertoires in COVID-19. TCRdb's copy holds only in-frame clones and misses some; the assay was immunoSEQ multiplex PCR. The sample holds 250,000 or so clones, around 90% seen once. Sequenced input: PBMCs or T cells enriched from blood (not recorded which). The receptors stem from a woman aged 25 to 39 with acute COVID-19. Each CDR3 is given with its conserved first and last residue. D genes are given only for firm matches. The size field is filled for only some rows; it gives once, few, many or a size class.

clone size | D gene | J gene | V gene | CDR3 protein | CDR3 DNA
once | TRBD1 | TRBJ2-5 | TRBV3-1/TRBV3-2 | CASSQHGTGGRETQYF | TGTGCCAGCAGCCAACACGGGACAGGGGGCCGAGAGACCCAGTACTTC
few | TRBD1 | TRBJ1-3 | TRBV5-4 | CASSWDSRIGNTIYF | TGTGCCAGCAGCTGGGACAGCCGTATTGGAAACACCATATATTTT
NA | NA | TRBJ1-5 | TRBV19 | CASSTSTPTNQPQHF | TGTGCCAGTAGTACCTCGACACCCACCAATCAGCCCCAGCATTTT
NA | TRBD2 | TRBJ2-1 | TRBV11-3 | CASSLQWGIAGGSDEQFF | TGTGCCAGCAGCTTACAGTGGGGGATAGCGGGAGGGTCGGATGAGCAGTTCTTC
NA | NA | TRBJ1-5 | TRBV3-1/TRBV3-2 | CASSRQIDQPQHF | TGTGCCAGCAGCAGACAGATCGATCAGCCCCAGCATTTT
NA | TRBD2 | TRBJ2-7 | TRBV30 | CAWSRLAGFEQYF | TGTGCCTGGAGTCGACTAGCGGGTTTCGAGCAGTACTTC
NA | NA | TRBJ2-7 | TRBV3-1/TRBV3-2 | CASSQDGGTGFEQYF | TGTGCCAGCAGCCAAGATGGGGGGACCGGTTTCGAGCAGTACTTC
NA | NA | TRBJ1-5 | TRBV6-4 | CASTAAVGHSNQPQHF | TGTGCCAGCACCGCGGCGGTAGGCCATAGCAATCAGCCCCAGCATTTT
NA | NA | TRBJ1-1 | TRBV28 | CASSTIHREKAFF | TGTGCCAGCAGTACCATCCACAGGGAAAAAGCTTTCTTT
NA | TRBD2 | TRBJ2-7 | TRBV6-5 | CASSSGLDSYEQYF | TGTGCCAGCAGTTCAGGACTAGACTCCTACGAGCAGTACTTC
NA | NA | TRBJ2-3 | TRBV19 | CASSQSTDTQYF | TGTGCCAGTAGTCAGAGCACAGATACGCAGTATTTT
NA | NA | TRBJ1-5 | TRBV14 | CASSPPGNNQPQHF | TGTGCCAGCAGCCCGCCAGGGAATAATCAGCCCCAGCATTTT
NA | NA | TRBJ1-4 | TRBV3-1/TRBV3-2 | CASSQVPPTLGEKLFF | TGTGCCAGCAGCCAAGTCCCCCCGACCCTCGGGGAAAAACTGTTTTTT
NA | NA | TRBJ2-7 | TRBV7-9 | CASSLEGHGNPYEQYF | TGTGCCAGCAGCCTAGAGGGACACGGGAACCCTTACGAGCAGTACTTC
NA | NA | TRBJ2-7 | TRBV6-8 | CASSYGTIRDGTALGGYEQYF | TGTGCCAGCAGTTACGGAACTATAAGGGACGGAACAGCTCTAGGGGGCTACGAGCAGTACTTC
NA | TRBD1 | TRBJ2-2 | TRBV5-1 | CASEGDRDGSGELFF | TGCGCCAGCGAAGGGGACAGGGATGGATCCGGGGAGCTGTTTTTT
NA | NA | TRBJ1-6 | TRBV19 | CASSIGTGQSYNSPLHF | TGTGCCAGTAGTATCGGTACAGGACAGTCCTATAATTCACCCCTCCACTTT
NA | TRBD2 | TRBJ2-7 | TRBV10-3 | CAINSGLAGWYEQYF | TGTGCCATCAATTCGGGACTAGCGGGATGGTACGAGCAGTACTTC
NA | NA | TRBJ2-7 | TRBV28 | CASYPNSGVLYEQYF | TGTGCCAGCTATCCTAACTCAGGGGTTCTATACGAGCAGTACTTC
NA | NA | TRBJ2-7 | TRBV28 | CASSLSRGDEQYF | TGTGCCAGCAGTTTATCCAGGGGAGACGAGCAGTACTTC
once | TRBD1 | TRBJ1-4 | TRBV5-1 | CASSSGQNVDEKLFF | TGCGCCAGCAGCTCGGGACAGAACGTTGATGAAAAACTGTTTTTT
NA | NA | TRBJ1-6 | TRBV4-1 | CASSHPRGESPLHF | TGCGCCAGCAGCCATCCCCGGGGGGAATCACCCCTCCACTTT
NA | NA | TRBJ2-7 | TRBV27 | CASSFGRSYEQYF | TGTGCCAGCAGTTTCGGTAGGAGCTACGAGCAGTACTTC
NA | NA | TRBJ1-1 | TRBV19 | CASSLKGRTEAFF | TGTGCCAGTAGCCTGAAGGGGCGCACTGAAGCTTTCTTT
NA | TRBD1 | TRBJ2-3 | TRBV28 | CASSTRDRGRDTQYF | TGTGCCAGCAGTACCCGGGACAGGGGGCGGGATACGCAGTATTTT
NA | NA | TRBJ1-2 | TRBV7-2 | CASSSSGAGDYGYTF | TGTGCCAGCAGCTCCTCCGGAGCGGGCGACTATGGCTACACCTTC
NA | NA | TRBJ2-7 | TRBV9 | CASSPNKRAYEQYF | TGTGCCAGCAGCCCGAATAAACGGGCCTACGAGCAGTACTTC
NA | NA | TRBJ1-5 | TRBV28 | CASSFGPSRNQPQHF | TGTGCCAGCAGTTTTGGCCCTTCCAGGAATCAGCCCCAGCATTTT
NA | NA | TRBJ1-1 | TRBV6-1 | CASSEYPGFTEAFF | TGTGCCAGCAGTGAATATCCAGGGTTCACTGAAGCTTTCTTT
NA | TRBD1 | TRBJ2-7 | TRBV10-3 | CAIKATSGGYEQYF | TGTGCCATCAAAGCGACCTCAGGGGGCTACGAGCAGTACTTC
NA | NA | TRBJ2-7 | TRBV11-2 | CASSLGRLTYEQYF | TGTGCCAGCAGCCTTGGGCGATTGACCTACGAGCAGTACTTC
NA | TRBD1 | TRBJ1-1 | TRBV7-8 | CASSPDRVWGF | TGTGCCAGCAGCCCTGACAGGGTTTGGGGATTT
NA | NA | TRBJ2-3 | TRBV7-3 | CASKPSGVTDTQYF | TGTGCCAGCAAACCATCAGGGGTCACAGATACGCAGTATTTT
NA | NA | TRBJ1-5 | TRBV19 | CASSILADNQPQHF | TGTGCCAGTAGTATTTTGGCAGACAATCAGCCCCAGCATTTT
NA | NA | TRBJ2-3 | TRBV6-5 | CASRGDTYSDTQYF | TGTGCCAGCAGGGGGGACACATACTCAGATACGCAGTATTTT
NA | NA | TRBJ1-6 | TRBV4-3 | CASSRHTQGSNSPLHF | TGCGCCAGCAGCCGACACACCCAGGGAAGTAATTCACCCCTCCACTTT
once | TRBD2 | TRBJ2-7 | TRBV19 | CASSIVASGSYEQYF | TGTGCCAGTAGTATAGTGGCTAGCGGGAGCTACGAGCAGTACTTC
NA | NA | TRBJ2-3 | TRBV4-1 | CASTLYPDRRTDTQYF | TGCGCCAGCACCCTATACCCGGACAGACGCACAGATACGCAGTATTTT
NA | TRBD1 | TRBJ2-1 | TRBV19 | CASTTGSGQGVIGEQFF | TGTGCCAGTACCACTGGCTCGGGACAGGGAGTAATAGGTGAGCAGTTCTTC
NA | NA | TRBJ2-7 | TRBV11-2 | CASSSAGGYEQYF | TGTGCCAGCAGCTCCGCTGGCGGCTACGAGCAGTACTTC
NA | TRBD1 | TRBJ1-2 | TRBV28 | CASSLAGGFGGYTF | TGTGCCAGCAGTTTAGCAGGGGGCTTTGGTGGCTACACCTTC
NA | NA | TRBJ1-2 | TRBV10-3 | CAISRDSYYTF | TGTGCCATCAGCCGAGACAGCTACTACACCTTC
NA | TRBD2 | TRBJ2-3 | TRBV30 | CAWSASSGSTDTQYF | TGTGCCTGGAGTGCTTCTAGCGGGAGCACAGATACGCAGTATTTT
NA | NA | TRBJ2-7 | TRBV19 | CASSIGGGLSYEQYF | TGTGCCAGTAGTATAGGTGGCGGGCTGTCCTACGAGCAGTACTTC
NA | NA | TRBJ2-2 | TRBV7-9 | CASSPTGLEFGELFF | TGTGCCAGCAGCCCCACGGGGTTAGAATTCGGGGAGCTGTTTTTT
NA | NA | TRBJ1-5 | TRBV24-1 | CATSGRGVNQPQHF | TGTGCCACCAGTGGCAGGGGCGTTAATCAGCCCCAGCATTTT